This T cell receptor (beta chain) was recorded in a study of cytomegalovirus exposure and HLA in healthy donors. There are 12 residues in the CDR3. Trimming pared 4 bases from V and 3 bases from J, leaving 7 bases between. The V gene's germline CDR1 is SGHAT and CDR2 FQNNGV. The PCR had 60 Vbeta and 13 Jbeta primers. Assay: immunoSEQ multiplex PCR; the TCRdb copy retains only in-frame clones and omits some. The sample lists about 170,000 clones; approximately 80% were seen once. Healthy bone marrow donors made up the cohort. This TCR derives from a female donor in good health and CMV-seronegative. The rearrangement links TRBV11-2 to TRBJ2-7; possible D gene TRBD1, 6 bases. The specimen was PBMCs. The CDR3 sequence is CASSSDSYEQYF. CDR3 DNA sequence: TGTGCCAGCAGCTCGGACAGCTACGAGCAGTACTTC.